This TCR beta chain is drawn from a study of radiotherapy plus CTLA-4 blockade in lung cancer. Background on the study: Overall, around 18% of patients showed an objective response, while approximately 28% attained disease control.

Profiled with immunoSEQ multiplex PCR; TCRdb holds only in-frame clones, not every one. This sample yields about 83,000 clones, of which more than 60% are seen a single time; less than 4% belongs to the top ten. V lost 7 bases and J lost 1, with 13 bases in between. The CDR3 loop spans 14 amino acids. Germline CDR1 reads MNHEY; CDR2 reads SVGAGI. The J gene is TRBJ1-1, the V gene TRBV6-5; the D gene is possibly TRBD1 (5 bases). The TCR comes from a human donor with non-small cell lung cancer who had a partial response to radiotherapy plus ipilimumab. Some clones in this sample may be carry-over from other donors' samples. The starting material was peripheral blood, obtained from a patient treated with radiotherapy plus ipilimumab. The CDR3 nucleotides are TGTGCCAGCAATACCGTAGGGGAGAACACTGAAGCTTTCTTT. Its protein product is CASNTVGENTEAFF.